This T cell receptor (beta chain) derives from a study of shared clonotypes between healthy human individuals. As regards this clone: Its antigen is still unknown. This specimen includes other DNA sequences encoding the same CDR3.

Study conclusions and caveats: Roughly 5% of naive CD4 clonotypes were shared across a handful of donors.

The V gene's germline CDR1 is SEHNR and CDR2 FQNEAQ (reference sequence). CDR3 length equals 12 residues. Trimming removed 2 bases from V and 1 base from J, with 3 bases in between. Profiled with immunoSEQ multiplex PCR; TCRdb holds only in-frame clones, not every one. The sample lists 2 million to 2.5 million clones, under 95% occurring once. The gene calls are TRBV7-9 and TRBJ2-7; no firm D call. The receptor was isolated from a man younger than 30 in good health. Some clones in this sample may be carry-over from other donors' samples. Source material: naive CD4+ T cells from PBMCs. Subset given: CD45RA+ positively selected. The CDR3 loop reads CASSLSSYEQYF. Written as DNA, the CDR3 is TGTGCCAGCAGCTTATCGTCCTACGAGCAGTACTTC.